This T cell receptor beta chain was found in a study of regulatory T cells in long-lasting Graves disease. Turning to the study itself: More than 5 years of antithyroid drugs with positive TSH receptor antibodies defined persistent Graves' disease. Study-level findings and limits: Newly diagnosed patients shared about a thousand public clonotypes; persistent patients shared a few thousand. Persistent disease showed a preference for TRBV28, TRBJ1-2 and TRBJ2-5.

As for time point: persistent/refractory GD, antithyroid drugs over 5 years with positive TRAb. Scientists built the TCR library using RNA that was extracted from PBMCs. It was by American Thyroid Association guidelines that Graves' disease was diagnosed. Germline CDR1 is MNHNS and CDR2 is SASEGT. This CDR3 spans 13 amino acids. V lost 9 bases and J lost 4; bases outside the gene matches: 7. CDR3 regions were amplified by Arm-PCR using iRepertoire HTBI primers to build TCR beta libraries. In TCRdb, the multiplex PCR reads were re-called with MiXCR into one record per CDR3 protein. The sample records some 470,000 distinct CDR3 sequences, roughly 21% being singletons. This clonotype was recorded at least ten times. Its antigen remains unidentified.

This TCR was recovered from a female donor with Graves disease. J is TRBJ2-7 and V is TRBV6-1; 9 bases fit TRBD1. This sample comprised peripheral blood mononuclear cells (PBMCs), obtained when the disease was refractory, from a patient treated with antithyroid drugs. In nucleotides, the CDR3 is TGTGCCAGTACCCCCGGGACAGGGTACGAGCAGTACTTC. This sequence encodes CASTPGTGYEQYF.